The rows below give T cell receptor beta chains drawn from one sample of a study of blood T cells in healthy people across ages. TCRdb called the 5' RACE reads again in MiXCR, with one record for every CDR3 protein. The table has hundreds of thousands of distinct CDR3 sequences, about 50% seen once. Input material: blood. The receptors derive from a woman of 80 years or more in good health. Each CDR3 is given with its conserved first and last residue. D genes are given only for firm matches. Size tells how often a clone was seen (once, few, many) or the class of an expanded clone, and some rows leave it out.

>.|TRBJ2-5|TRBV20-1|.
CSAKALLENQETQYF
TGCAGTGCGAAGGCCCTTTTGGAAAATCAAGAGACCCAGTACTTC
>once|TRBJ2-5|TRBV10-3|.
CAVSEAETQYF
TGTGCCGTCAGTGAGGCGGAGACCCAGTACTTC
>few|TRBJ2-7|TRBV6-5|TRBD2
CASSSRPPGLAGVTSYNEQYF
TGTGCCAGCAGTTCCCGCCCGCCAGGGTTGGCGGGAGTTACTTCCTACAATGAGCAGTACTTC
>.|TRBJ1-2|TRBV2|.
CASSVYSGRNYGYTF
TGTGCCAGCAGTGTGTACTCGGGCCGGAACTATGGCTACACCTTC
>.|TRBJ1-1|TRBV7-9|.
CAAGRTNTEAFF
TGTGCCGCCGGGAGGACGAACACTGAAGCTTTCTTT
>.|TRBJ2-7|TRBV6-6|.
CASSHAGQISYEQYF
TGTGCCAGCAGTCACGCAGGGCAAATCTCCTACGAGCAGTACTTC
>many|TRBJ2-1|TRBV20-1|TRBD1
CSARAPGQGYYNEQFF
TGCAGTGCTAGAGCACCGGGACAGGGGTACTACAATGAGCAGTTCTTC
>many|TRBJ2-1|TRBV12-3/TRBV12-4|TRBD2
CASSFPGLAGGNEQFF
TGTGCCAGCAGTTTCCCGGGACTAGCGGGGGGAAATGAGCAGTTCTTC
>once|TRBJ2-1|TRBV9|TRBD2
CASSGGLAEGEQFF
TGTGCCAGTAGCGGAGGACTAGCGGAGGGTGAGCAGTTCTTC
>.|TRBJ1-1|TRBV20-1|TRBD1
CSASRGRSLEAFF
TGCAGTGCGAGCAGGGGGCGCAGCCTTGAAGCTTTCTTT
>many|TRBJ2-7|TRBV10-3|TRBD2
CAISEGLAASYEQYF
TGTGCCATCAGCGAAGGGCTAGCGGCCTCCTACGAGCAGTACTTC
>.|TRBJ2-7|TRBV5-1|.
CASAPGGGDSYEQYF
TGCGCCAGCGCCCCAGGAGGGGGTGACTCCTACGAGCAGTACTTC
>few|TRBJ2-2|TRBV24-1|.
CATSLQLTGELFF
TGTGCCACCAGCTTGCAGCTGACCGGGGAGCTGTTTTTT
>.|TRBJ1-4|TRBV7-9|.
CASSTRQSLSNEKLFF
TGTGCCAGCAGCACCCGACAGAGCCTCTCTAATGAAAAACTGTTTTTT
>.|TRBJ1-2|TRBV4-3|.
CASSQAPRELPYGYTF
TGCGCCAGCAGCCAAGCCCCAAGAGAGTTGCCGTATGGCTACACCTTC
>.|TRBJ1-4|TRBV7-2|TRBD1
CASRLDRTGSNEKLFF
TGTGCCAGCAGGTTGGACCGGACAGGGTCTAATGAAAAACTGTTTTTT
>.|TRBJ2-3|TRBV12-3/TRBV12-4|TRBD2
CASGSGQADTQYF
TGTGCCAGCGGTAGCGGGCAGGCAGATACGCAGTATTTT
>.|TRBJ2-5|TRBV12-3/TRBV12-4|.
CASSSLVPKTQYF
TGTGCCAGCAGCTCCCTCGTCCCGAAGACCCAGTACTTC
>few|TRBJ2-2|TRBV4-2|TRBD2
CASSLGLAGDVTGELFF
TGTGCCAGCAGCCTGGGACTAGCGGGAGATGTCACCGGGGAGCTGTTTTTT
>.|TRBJ1-1|TRBV2|.
CASRDGKLGMNTEAFF
TGTGCCAGCAGAGACGGGAAACTAGGGATGAACACTGAAGCTTTCTTT
>many|TRBJ2-1|TRBV14|.
CASSLNLLGRREGSYNEQFF
TGTGCCAGCAGCCTAAACCTGTTAGGCCGACGAGAGGGCTCCTACAATGAGCAGTTCTTC
>.|TRBJ2-3|TRBV4-3|.
CASSQVVGPTDTQYF
TGCGCCAGCAGCCAAGTTGTCGGTCCCACAGATACGCAGTATTTT
>.|TRBJ1-5|TRBV6-5|TRBD1
CASRLTGAASQPQHF
TGTGCCAGCAGACTGACAGGGGCGGCAAGTCAGCCCCAGCATTTT
>few|TRBJ1-2|TRBV7-2|TRBD1
CASSSYRGQGYTF
TGTGCCAGCAGCTCGTATAGGGGACAGGGCTACACCTTC
>.|TRBJ2-3|TRBV20-1|.
CSASPSGASTDTQYF
TGCAGTGCTTCCCCAAGCGGAGCTAGCACAGATACGCAGTATTTT
>once|TRBJ2-3|TRBV12-3/TRBV12-4|.
CASTARAHADTQYF
TGTGCCAGCACCGCACGAGCTCACGCAGATACGCAGTATTTT
>.|TRBJ2-1|TRBV20-1|TRBD1
CSARGTGGSFNEQFF
TGCAGTGCTAGAGGGACAGGGGGATCTTTCAATGAGCAGTTCTTC
>many|TRBJ2-4|TRBV4-2|.
CASSQSKGAKNIQYF
TGTGCCAGCAGCCAATCCAAAGGAGCCAAAAACATTCAGTACTTC
>.|TRBJ2-2|TRBV4-3|.
CASSQDLPQVTAGELFF
TGCGCCAGCAGCCAAGATCTTCCGCAAGTGACCGCCGGGGAGCTGTTTTTT
>.|TRBJ2-7|TRBV6-6|TRBD1
CASDVGQGAYNEQYF
TGTGCCAGCGACGTAGGACAGGGGGCCTACAATGAGCAGTACTTC
>few|TRBJ2-3|TRBV20-1|.
CSALEGDTQYF
TGCAGTGCCCTAGAGGGGGATACGCAGTATTTT
>.|TRBJ2-3|TRBV27|.
CASSLNLFRPDTQYF
TGTGCCAGCAGTTTAAACCTTTTCAGACCAGATACGCAGTATTTT
>many|TRBJ2-7|TRBV6-6|.
CASSYSDEQYF
TGTGCCAGCAGTTACTCGGACGAGCAGTACTTC
>many|TRBJ2-3|TRBV9|TRBD2
CASSAISGSGTDTQYF
TGTGCCAGCAGCGCGATTAGCGGGAGTGGTACAGATACGCAGTATTTT
>.|TRBJ2-3|TRBV30|TRBD2
CAWSLDSGDDTQYF
TGTGCCTGGAGTCTAGATAGCGGGGATGATACGCAGTATTTT
>many|TRBJ1-2|TRBV7-2|.
CASSLQGIYGYTF
TGTGCCAGCAGTTTACAGGGAATCTATGGCTACACCTTC
>few|TRBJ2-2|TRBV6-2/TRBV6-3|.
CASSYFYRDFSTGELFF
TGTGCCAGCAGTTACTTTTACAGGGATTTCTCAACCGGGGAGCTGTTTTTT
>few|TRBJ1-1|TRBV5-1|.
CASSRADRPEAFF
TGCGCCAGCAGCCGTGCCGACAGGCCCGAAGCTTTCTTT
>many|TRBJ2-7|TRBV6-5|.
CASSFPDRYEQYF
TGTGCCAGCAGTTTCCCGGACAGATACGAGCAGTACTTC
>few|TRBJ2-7|TRBV28|TRBD1
CASSLVLGQGVYEQYF
TGTGCCAGCAGTTTAGTTCTTGGACAGGGGGTCTACGAGCAGTACTTC
>.|TRBJ1-6|TRBV20-1|.
CSASTQKPHSPLHF
TGCAGTGCCAGTACCCAGAAACCTCATTCACCCCTCCACTTT
>.|TRBJ2-7|TRBV20-1|TRBD2
CSVIRTSFGQYF
TGCAGTGTGATCCGGACTAGTTTTGGGCAGTACTTC
>many|TRBJ1-6|TRBV3-1|.
CASSQLNSPLHF
TGTGCCAGCAGCCAACTTAATTCACCCCTCCACTTT
>.|TRBJ2-2|TRBV28|.
CASSFNGDTGELFF
TGTGCCAGCAGTTTTAACGGGGACACCGGGGAGCTGTTTTTT
>few|TRBJ2-7|TRBV7-2|TRBD1
CASSRPRDSLSYEQYF
TGTGCCAGCAGCCGACCTCGGGACAGCCTCTCCTACGAGCAGTACTTC
>.|TRBJ2-3|TRBV5-1|.
CASKGPLSTDTQYF
TGCGCCAGCAAAGGACCACTAAGCACAGATACGCAGTATTTT
>many|TRBJ1-5|TRBV10-3|.
CAISEPGQPQHF
TGTGCCATCAGTGAACCTGGTCAGCCCCAGCATTTT
>many|TRBJ1-6|TRBV28|.
CASYRDTRPSPLHF
TGTGCCAGCTACCGGGACACGAGACCTTCACCCCTCCACTTT
>.|TRBJ2-7|TRBV3-1|TRBD2
CASSQEAGGPNEQYF
TGTGCCAGCAGCCAAGAAGCGGGAGGCCCCAATGAGCAGTACTTC
>.|TRBJ2-5|TRBV5-5|.
CASSSPLANQETQYF
TGTGCCAGCAGCTCCCCTCTTGCGAATCAAGAGACCCAGTACTTC
>.|TRBJ2-1|TRBV9|TRBD2
CASSVEGVAGVNEQFF
TGTGCCAGCAGCGTAGAAGGGGTAGCGGGAGTCAATGAGCAGTTCTTC
>few|TRBJ2-5|TRBV10-3|.
CAISESRWGAGNEQYF
TGTGCCATCAGTGAGTCGCGGTGGGGGGCGGGTAATGAGCAGTACTTC
>.|TRBJ2-5|TRBV27|TRBD1
CASSLSPTGDQETQYF
TGTGCCAGCAGTTTAAGTCCGACAGGGGACCAAGAGACCCAGTACTTC
>many|TRBJ1-2|TRBV12-3/TRBV12-4|.
CASSLRANYGYTF
TGTGCCAGCAGTTTACGGGCGAACTATGGCTACACCTTC
>.|TRBJ2-7|TRBV5-1|TRBD1
CASSLGQGAPYEQYF
TGCGCCAGCAGCTTGGGGCAGGGGGCCCCCTACGAGCAGTACTTC
>many|TRBJ1-5|TRBV6-1|.
CASSGGYNQPQHF
TGTGCCAGCAGTGGGGGGTACAATCAGCCCCAGCATTTT
>.|TRBJ2-1|TRBV20-1|.
CSANNRGGSYNEQFF
TGCAGTGCTAATAACAGGGGAGGCTCCTACAATGAGCAGTTCTTC
>.|TRBJ2-1|TRBV11-2|TRBD2
CASSTIAGSSYNEQFF
TGTGCCAGCAGCACAATAGCGGGGAGCTCCTACAATGAGCAGTTCTTC